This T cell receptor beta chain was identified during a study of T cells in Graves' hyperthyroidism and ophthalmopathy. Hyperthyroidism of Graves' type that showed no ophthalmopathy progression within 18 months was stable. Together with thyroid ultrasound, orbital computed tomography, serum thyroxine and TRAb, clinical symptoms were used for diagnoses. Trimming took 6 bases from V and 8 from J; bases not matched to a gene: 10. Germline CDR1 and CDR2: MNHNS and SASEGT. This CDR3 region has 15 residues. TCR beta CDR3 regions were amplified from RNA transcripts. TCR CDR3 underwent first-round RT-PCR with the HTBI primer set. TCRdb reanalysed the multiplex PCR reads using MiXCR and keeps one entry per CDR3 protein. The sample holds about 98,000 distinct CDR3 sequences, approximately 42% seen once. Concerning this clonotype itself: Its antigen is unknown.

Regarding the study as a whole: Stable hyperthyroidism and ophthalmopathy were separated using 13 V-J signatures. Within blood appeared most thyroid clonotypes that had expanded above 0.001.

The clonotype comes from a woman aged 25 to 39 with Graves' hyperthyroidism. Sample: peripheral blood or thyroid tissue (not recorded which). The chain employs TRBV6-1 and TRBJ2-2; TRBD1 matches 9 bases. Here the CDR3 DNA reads TGTGCCAGCAGGGCCGGGACAGGGTTTGGTGGGGAGCTGTTTTTT. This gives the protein CASRAGTGFGGELFF.